This entry describes one T cell receptor (beta chain). The clone's antigen remains unknown. Per-base qualities were not stored, and no clone one base away is much larger. From its cysteine to its phenylalanine, the CDR3 spans 18 amino acids. The kept DNA is CDR3 alone, 54 bases in frame from the first base. Sequences SGHVS (CDR1) and FQNEAQ (CDR2) are obtained from the germline V gene. V is cut back by 5 bases and J by 0 bases, with 5 bases in the junction unmatched. These data originate in a study of identical twins (dated by TCRdb to about 2016). About the investigation overall: To test whether fetal clonotypes persist, this study deep-sequenced TCR alpha and beta repertoires from monozygotic twins, from unrelated adults of various ages, and from cord blood. To rule out contamination, the twin experiments were replicated at different times with different library preparation protocols. The paper as a whole reports these results and caveats: Zero-insertion analyses could be partly confounded by invariant T cells such as MAIT and iNKT, though diverse VJ usage argued against such confounding for most clonotypes. Compared with coincidental sharing between unrelated individuals, out-of-frame TCR alpha sequences shared between twins had an excess of sequences with low generation probability. Because the same donors could not be followed over many years, conclusions were based on cross-sectional statistical analysis. The excess sharing between twins in beta out-of-frame sequences was weaker because fewer shared sequences reduced the signal-to-noise ratio. In monozygotic twins, out-of-frame TCR alpha sharing was systematically underestimated by recombination models, although the models agreed with sharing between unrelated individuals. Fewer insertions were carried by abundant cord blood beta clonotypes, a similar but weaker trend appeared in young adult naive repertoires, and no such trend appeared in memory repertoires.

Library creation used 5' RACE. The sequencer listed for this sample is Illumina HiSeq 2000. Template switching added a universal primer binding site, and the final cDNA carried a unique molecular identifier that allowed TCR cDNA molecules to be counted accurately. First-strand cDNA for TCR alpha and beta chains was synthesized from specific primers in the conserved constant-segment region. To control for contamination, every cDNA library carried two barcodes: a SMART-Mk sample barcode plus Illumina barcodes. TruSeq adapter sequences, together with Illumina sample barcodes, were added in two successive PCR steps. TCR alpha and beta cDNA libraries were sequenced on the Illumina HiSeq platform with custom primers. The source study handled its data this way. MiGEC was used to process raw reads and extract unique molecular identifiers, and MiXCR was used to find CDR3 positions. Recombination models were inferred per individual with the repgenHMM and IGoR tools using an EM algorithm. Shared clonotype analysis was performed with the tcR package in R, normalizing sharing by the product of cloneset sizes. To study raw recombination without the effects of thymic and clonal selection, out-of-frame nonproductive sequences were analyzed. TCRdb reanalyzed the raw reads on its own, using fastp at Q25 for trimming and MiXCR for clone calling, and kept in-frame beta chains. Each CDR3 protein appears once, grouped with its most common genes and DNA. The V and J calls were determined by TCRdb, not by the authors. Counted in this sample were nearly 900,000 distinct CDR3 sequences; roughly an eighth of them appeared once. The ten largest clones represent around 1.5% of the sample.

Only healthy Caucasian donors were included. Three pairs of female monozygotic twins, all aged 18 to 29 years, made up the twin cohort. The RNA used for TCR libraries was isolated from peripheral blood mononuclear cells. Separately, the same data were catalogued under a study of yellow fever vaccine responses in identical twins. The second investigation adds: According to the authors, the vaccine-induced T cell response in identical twins seemed to be partly convergent and partly specific to each individual. In the study, vaccine-responding T cell clones were precisely tracked in identical twins.

The sequence links TRBV7-8 to TRBJ2-1; 15 nucleotides in the junction match TRBD2. This TCR derives from a woman younger than 35 in good health. Sequencing was done on a sample of PBMCs. The CDR3 amino acid sequence is: CASSTGLAGGSSYNEQFF. The DNA sequence reads TGTGCCAGCAGCACCGGACTAGCGGGGGGGAGCTCCTACAATGAGCAGTTCTTC.